The present TCR beta chain was sequenced within a study of beta chain features in type 1 diabetes. Study-wide findings and caveats: In comparison with healthy donors, patients had naive, central memory and Treg TCRB repertoires that appeared more similar. A moderate, significant TCRB CDR3 shortening appeared in type 1 diabetes across four CD4+ subsets.

Comment on this clone: Antigen: not known.

Germline V gene data show CDR1 as SEHNR and CDR2 as FQNEAQ (reference sequence). The CDR3 has 14 amino acids. Trimming took 3 bases from V and 9 from J, leaving 17 bases between them. The entirety of the isolated RNA underwent reverse transcription, so expressed TCRB transcripts were sequenced. Average read counts of stem cell-like memory T cell samples were 950,000 to 1,300,000. This table comes from immunoSEQ multiplex PCR, and its TCRdb copy is limited to in-frame clones, with some not included. The repertoire holds over 100,000 clones, with 30% to 50% as singletons. The TCR sequence derives from a woman between 18 and 29 years old in good health. The chain is built from TRBV7-9 and TRBJ2-5; weak D call: TRBD2 (6 bases). The sequenced sample was stem cell memory CD4+ T cells from blood. The CDR3 is CASSLVLGSGAQYF. The CDR3 DNA sequence: TGTGCCAGCAGCTTGGTTCTCGGATCGGGGGCCCAGTACTTC.